The source of this TCR beta chain is a study of blood T cell repertoires in COVID-19. Overall study: Donors in the United States, Italy and Spain gave samples during acute or convalescent COVID-19.

Source study methods: Amplifying reference gene primers gave estimates of nucleated cell counts. Some clones are missing from TCRdb's copy, which holds only in-frame ones; the method was immunoSEQ multiplex PCR. That table furnishes V, J and clone size, whereas the DNA furnished D and trimming. Seen here are 250,000 to 350,000 clones, under 90% observed once, and the top ten hold approximately 0.94%. Sequenced sample: peripheral blood. This clonotype originated in a woman aged 40 to 50 who had recovered from COVID-19.

The CDR3 DNA is TGTGCCAGCAGCCGGGAGGGACTCCAAGAGACCCAGTACTTC. Translated: CASSREGLQETQYF. V gene TRBV4-2 combines with J gene TRBJ2-5; 7 bases map to TRBD2. The CDR3 length is 14 residues. Germline V gene lookup returns CDR1 LGHNA and CDR2 YNFKEQ. The junction had 3 bases not matched to a gene; V was cut back by 4 bases and J by 1 base.